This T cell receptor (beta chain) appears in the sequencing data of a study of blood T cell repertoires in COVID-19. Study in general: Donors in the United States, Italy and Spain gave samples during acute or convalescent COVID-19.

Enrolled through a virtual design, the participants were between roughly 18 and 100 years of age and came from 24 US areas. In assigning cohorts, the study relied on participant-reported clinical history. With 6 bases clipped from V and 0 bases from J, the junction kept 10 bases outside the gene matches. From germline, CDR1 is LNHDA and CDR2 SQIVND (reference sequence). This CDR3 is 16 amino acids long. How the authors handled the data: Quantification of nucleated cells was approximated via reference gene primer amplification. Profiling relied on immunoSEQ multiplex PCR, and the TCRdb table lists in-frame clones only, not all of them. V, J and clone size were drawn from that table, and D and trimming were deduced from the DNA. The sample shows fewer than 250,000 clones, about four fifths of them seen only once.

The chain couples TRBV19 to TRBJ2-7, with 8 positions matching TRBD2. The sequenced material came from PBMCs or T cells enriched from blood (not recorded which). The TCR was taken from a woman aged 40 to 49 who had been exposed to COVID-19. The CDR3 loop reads CASRVAGGPGSYEQYF. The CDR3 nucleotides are TGTGCCAGTAGGGTTGCGGGGGGCCCCGGCTCCTACGAGCAGTACTTC. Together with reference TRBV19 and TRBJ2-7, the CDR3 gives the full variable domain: DGGITQSPKYLFRKEGQNVTLSCEQNLNHDAMYWYRQDPGQGLRLIYYSQIVNDFQKGDIAEGYSVSREKKESFPLTVTSAQKNPTAFYLCASRVAGGPGSYEQYFGPGTRLTVT.